These T cell receptor beta chains were read from a single sample in a study of control samples from healthy donors and cancer patients. This table comes from immunoSEQ multiplex PCR, and its TCRdb copy is limited to in-frame clones, with some not included. The repertoire includes about 410,000 clones, 90% of them detected once, and 5% to 7% sits in the top ten. Sequencing input: PBMCs. Receptor source: a man in his forties with head and neck cancer. CDR3s include the opening cysteine and the closing phenylalanine or tryptophan. The order of the fields is V gene, clone size, D gene, J gene, CDR3 protein, CDR3 DNA. A D gene is named only where the DNA matches it firmly. For some rows the clone size is stated as once, few or many, or as a class when expanded; others skip it.

TRBV19	-	-	TRBJ1-5	CASSINSKVSGSNQPQHF	TGTGCCAGTAGTATTAATTCCAAGGTATCGGGGAGCAATCAGCCCCAGCATTTT
TRBV11-2	-	-	TRBJ2-7	CASSLDPGPSYEQYF	TGTGCCAGCAGCTTAGATCCCGGCCCGTCCTACGAGCAGTACTTC
TRBV2	-	TRBD2	TRBJ2-1	CASSVTSGTVNEQFF	TGTGCCAGCAGCGTAACTAGCGGGACGGTCAATGAGCAGTTCTTC
TRBV27	-	-	TRBJ2-7	CASSPRGGGHYEQYF	TGTGCCAGCAGCCCGAGGGGGGGAGGGCACTACGAGCAGTACTTC
TRBV19	-	TRBD1	TRBJ2-5	CASRLTTGRETQYF	TGTGCCAGTAGATTGACGACAGGGCGAGAGACCCAGTACTTC
TRBV6-6	-	-	TRBJ1-2	CASSLGSNYGYTF	TGTGCCAGCAGTTTAGGGAGTAACTATGGCTACACCTTC
TRBV21-1	-	-	TRBJ2-7	CASSKKYSYEQYF	TGTGCCAGCAGCAAAAAATACTCCTACGAGCAGTACTTC
TRBV4-3	-	-	TRBJ1-6	CASSQAVSLGGAAYNSPLHF	TGCGCCAGCAGCCAAGCAGTATCTTTAGGAGGGGCAGCTTATAATTCACCCCTCCACTTT
TRBV3-1/TRBV3-2	-	TRBD2	TRBJ2-1	CASSQGGLALNEQFF	TGTGCCAGCAGCCAAGGTGGACTAGCACTCAATGAGCAGTTCTTC
TRBV6-5	-	TRBD1	TRBJ2-5	CASSLRGQGETQYF	TGTGCCAGCAGCCTAAGGGGACAGGGGGAGACCCAGTACTTC
TRBV5-1	few	TRBD1	TRBJ2-2	CASSRGQANTGELFF	TGCGCCAGCTCGAGGGGACAGGCAAACACCGGGGAGCTGTTTTTT
TRBV6-6	-	-	TRBJ1-4	CASRLLGATNEKLFF	TGTGCCAGCAGACTCCTCGGGGCGACTAATGAAAAACTGTTTTTT
TRBV6-2/TRBV6-3	-	-	TRBJ1-2	CASSTGTANYGYTF	TGTGCCAGCAGTACAGGGACGGCTAACTATGGCTACACCTTC
TRBV5-1	-	TRBD1	TRBJ1-1	CASSTGQGSEAFF	TGCGCCAGCAGCACCGGACAGGGGTCTGAAGCTTTCTTT